This T cell receptor beta chain was profiled in a study of blood T cells in healthy people across ages. Across the study: Capture via template switching afforded approximately one barcoded beta molecule per two T cells. Study-level results: It was held that the diversity estimates obtained from one million T cells were underestimates. PBMCs left unsorted prevented a conclusive naive versus antigen-experienced comparison.

Comments on this clonotype: Antigen unknown.

Then a second PCR, running about 6 to 11 cycles, was carried out with a sample-barcoded 5' primer and a J-beta primer mix. The study obtained at least 3 million CDR3-containing paired-end reads from every sample. TCRdb itself ran the 5' RACE reads through MiXCR, one entry per CDR3 protein. There are around 1,700,000 distinct CDR3 sequences in the sample; 28% occur only once, and about 7.7% lies in the top ten. V lost 2 bases and J 3 bases, leaving 7 bases between the germline ends. Germline V gene lookup returns CDR1 KGHSH and CDR2 LQKENI. This CDR3 comprises 13 residues. The sequenced sample consisted of blood. The V and J genes are TRBV18 and TRBJ1-1; D call uncertain. This TCR was recovered from a woman between 25 and 40 years old in good health. The CDR3 spells CASSPNYDTEAFF. CDR3 coding DNA: TGTGCCAGCTCACCAAATTATGACACTGAAGCTTTCTTT.